This T cell receptor (beta chain) was recorded in a study of post-analysis software for immune sequencing data. Study summary: The disease courses spanned relapsing-remitting, secondary progressive and progressive-relapsing forms of multiple sclerosis. Regarding the study as a whole: Compared with controls, patients showed significantly lower normalized Chao1 diversity. About five TRBV segments appeared more often in patients than in controls, and TRBV5-6, TRBV5-1 and TRBV20-1 were among these.

Prepared TCR beta cDNA libraries contained unique molecular identifiers. Once roughly 1 to 10 million T cells were used, approximately 470,000 cDNA molecules resulted. TCRdb reprocessed the PCR reads with MiXCR, giving one entry per CDR3 protein. This table has about 760,000 distinct CDR3 sequences, roughly 30% appearing once. In germline, CDR1 is SGHVS, CDR2 FQNEAQ. The CDR3 comprises 14 residues, both ends counted. As concerns this clonotype: As yet, its antigen is unknown. Because the CDR3 is missing its conserved closing phenylalanine or tryptophan, this is likely a read error. The DNA is omitted, as the CDR3 cannot be located on it reliably, and the CDR3 follows TCRdb's listing.

The chain employs TRBV7-8 and TRBJ2-1; the table's D call of TRBD1 was not tested on the DNA. The specimen sequenced was blood. The clonotype originates from a girl aged 5-17 years with multiple sclerosis. CDR3: CASSLGGGYNEQLV.